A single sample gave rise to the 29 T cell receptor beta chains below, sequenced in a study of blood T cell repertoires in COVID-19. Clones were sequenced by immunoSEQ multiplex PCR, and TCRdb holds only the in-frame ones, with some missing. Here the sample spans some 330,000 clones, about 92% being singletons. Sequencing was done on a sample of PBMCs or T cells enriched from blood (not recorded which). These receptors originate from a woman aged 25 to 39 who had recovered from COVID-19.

DNA of the CDR3: TGCGCCAGCAGCGGACAGGGGGGACAAGAGACCCAGTACTTC. Its protein is CASSGQGGQETQYF. This chain joins TRBV5-1 and TRBJ2-5; TRBD1 matches at 10 bases. The CDR3 is made up of 14 amino acids. With V trimmed by 4 bases and J by 2 bases, 2 bases remained unmatched. CDR1 is SGHRS and CDR2 is YFSETQ in the germline V gene.

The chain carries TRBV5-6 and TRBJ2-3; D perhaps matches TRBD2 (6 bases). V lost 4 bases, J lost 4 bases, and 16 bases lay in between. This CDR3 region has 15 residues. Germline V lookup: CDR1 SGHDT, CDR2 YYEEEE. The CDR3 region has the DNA TGTGCCAGCAGCATACCGGGACTTTGGGCAGATACGCAGTATTTT. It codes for CASSIPGLWADTQYF.

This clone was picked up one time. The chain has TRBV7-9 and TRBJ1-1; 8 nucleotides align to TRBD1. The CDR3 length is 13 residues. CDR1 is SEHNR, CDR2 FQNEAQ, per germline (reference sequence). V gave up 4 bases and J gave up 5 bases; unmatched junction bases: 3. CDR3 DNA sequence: TGTGCCAGCAGCTCCCAGGGGGCTACTGAAGCTTTCTTT. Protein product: CASSSQGATEAFF.

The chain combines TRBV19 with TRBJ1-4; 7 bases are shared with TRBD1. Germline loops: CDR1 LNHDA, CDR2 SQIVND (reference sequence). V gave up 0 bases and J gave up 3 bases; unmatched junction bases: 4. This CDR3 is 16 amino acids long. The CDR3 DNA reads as TGTGCCAGTAGTATAGATACGGGGACAGCTAATGAAAAACTGTTTTTT. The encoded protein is CASSIDTGTANEKLFF.

CDR3 coding DNA: TGTGCCAGCAGCAGACGACAGGAGAAGGGCACTGAAGCTTTCTTT. Its protein product is CASSRRQEKGTEAFF. The chain joins TRBV11-1 to TRBJ1-1; D is possibly TRBD1 (6 bases). Looked up from germline, CDR1 is SGHAT and CDR2 is FQDESV (reference sequence). CDR3 length: 15 amino acids. The V end lost 5 bases, the J end lost 4 bases, and 17 bases lay between the germline ends.

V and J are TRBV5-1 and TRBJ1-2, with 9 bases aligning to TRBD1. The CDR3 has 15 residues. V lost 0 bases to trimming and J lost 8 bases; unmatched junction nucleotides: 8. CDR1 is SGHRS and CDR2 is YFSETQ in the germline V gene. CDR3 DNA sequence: TGCGCCAGCAGCTTGGCGGGACAGGGTCTGCGAGGCTACACCTTC. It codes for CASSLAGQGLRGYTF.

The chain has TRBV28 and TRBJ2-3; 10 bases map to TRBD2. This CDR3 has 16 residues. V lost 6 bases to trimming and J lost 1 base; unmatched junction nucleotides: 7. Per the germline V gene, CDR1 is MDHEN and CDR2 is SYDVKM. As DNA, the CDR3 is TGTGCCAGCAGCCAGCCCGGGACTAGCGGCACAGATACGCAGTATTTT. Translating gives CASSQPGTSGTDTQYF.

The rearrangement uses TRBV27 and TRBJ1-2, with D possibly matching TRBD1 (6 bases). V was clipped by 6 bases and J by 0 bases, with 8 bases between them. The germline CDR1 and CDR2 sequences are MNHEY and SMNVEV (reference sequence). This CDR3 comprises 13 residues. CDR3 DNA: TGTGCCAGCAGCCGGACAGCTAACTATGGCTACACCTTC. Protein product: CASSRTANYGYTF.

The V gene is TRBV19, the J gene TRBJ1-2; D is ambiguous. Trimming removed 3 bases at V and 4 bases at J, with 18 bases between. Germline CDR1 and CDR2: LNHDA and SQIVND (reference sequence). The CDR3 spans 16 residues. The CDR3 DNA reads TGTGCCAGTAGTATTGAGTACAGCCCTACCCGCTATGGCTACACCTTC. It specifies CASSIEYSPTRYGYTF.

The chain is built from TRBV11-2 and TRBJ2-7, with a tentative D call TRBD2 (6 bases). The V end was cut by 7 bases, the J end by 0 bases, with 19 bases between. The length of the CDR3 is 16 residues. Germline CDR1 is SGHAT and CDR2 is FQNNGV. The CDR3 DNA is TGTGCCAGCATCACCCGGAACTGGGACTTCTCCTACGAGCAGTACTTC. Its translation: CASITRNWDFSYEQYF.

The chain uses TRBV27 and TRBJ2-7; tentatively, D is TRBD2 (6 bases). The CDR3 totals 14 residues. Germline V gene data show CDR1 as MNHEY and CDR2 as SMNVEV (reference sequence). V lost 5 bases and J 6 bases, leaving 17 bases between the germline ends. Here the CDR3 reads CASSKPGTGREQYF. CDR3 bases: TGTGCCAGCAGTAAACCCGGGACTGGACGCGAGCAGTACTTC.

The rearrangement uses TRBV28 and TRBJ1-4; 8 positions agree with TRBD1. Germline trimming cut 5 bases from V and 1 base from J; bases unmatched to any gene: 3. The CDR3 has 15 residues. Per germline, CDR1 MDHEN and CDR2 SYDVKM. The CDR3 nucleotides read TGTGCCAGCAGTCGACAGGGGAGAACTAATGAAAAACTGTTTTTT. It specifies CASSRQGRTNEKLFF.

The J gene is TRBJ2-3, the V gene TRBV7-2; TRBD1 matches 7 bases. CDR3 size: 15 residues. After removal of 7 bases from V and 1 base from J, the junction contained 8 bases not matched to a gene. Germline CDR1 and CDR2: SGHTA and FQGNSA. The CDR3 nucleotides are TGTGCCAGCACGTCCCAGGGGGTGGGCACAGATACGCAGTATTTT. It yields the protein CASTSQGVGTDTQYF.

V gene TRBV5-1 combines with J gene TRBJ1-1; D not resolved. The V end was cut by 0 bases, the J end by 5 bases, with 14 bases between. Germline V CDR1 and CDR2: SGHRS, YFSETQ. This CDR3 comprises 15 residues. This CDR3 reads CASSLAGRGETEAFF. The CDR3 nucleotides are TGCGCCAGCAGCTTGGCCGGACGGGGAGAGACTGAAGCTTTCTTT.

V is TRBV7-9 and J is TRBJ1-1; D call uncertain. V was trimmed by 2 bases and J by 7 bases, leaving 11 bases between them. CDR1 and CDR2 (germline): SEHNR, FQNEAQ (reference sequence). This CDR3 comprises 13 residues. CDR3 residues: CASSLRGTGEAFF. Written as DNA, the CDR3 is TGTGCCAGCAGCTTACGAGGTACGGGTGAAGCTTTCTTT.

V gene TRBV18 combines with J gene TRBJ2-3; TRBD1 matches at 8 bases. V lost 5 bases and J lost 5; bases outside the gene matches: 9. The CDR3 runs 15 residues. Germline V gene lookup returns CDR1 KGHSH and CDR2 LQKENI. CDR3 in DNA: TGTGCCAGCTCATTACGGACAGGGAGGAGAGATACGCAGTATTTT. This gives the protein CASSLRTGRRDTQYF.

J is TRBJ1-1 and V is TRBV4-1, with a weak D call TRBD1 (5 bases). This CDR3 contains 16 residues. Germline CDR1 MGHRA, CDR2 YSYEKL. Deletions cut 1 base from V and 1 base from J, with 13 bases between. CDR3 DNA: TGCGCCAGCAGCCAAGGGGGGGATTTGGAGAACACTGAAGCTTTCTTT. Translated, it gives CASSQGGDLENTEAFF.

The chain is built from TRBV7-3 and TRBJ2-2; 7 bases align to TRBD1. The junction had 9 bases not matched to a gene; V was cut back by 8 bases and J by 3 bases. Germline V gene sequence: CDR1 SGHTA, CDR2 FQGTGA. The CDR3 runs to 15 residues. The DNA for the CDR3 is TGTGCCAGCTCACCAGGGGGACCATACACCGGGGAGCTGTTTTTT. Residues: CASSPGGPYTGELFF.

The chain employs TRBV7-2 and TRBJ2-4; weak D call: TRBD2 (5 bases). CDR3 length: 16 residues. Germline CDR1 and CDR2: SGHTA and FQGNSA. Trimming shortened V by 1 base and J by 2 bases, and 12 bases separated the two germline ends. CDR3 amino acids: CASSLGGFASKNIQYF. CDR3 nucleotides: TGTGCCAGCAGCTTAGGAGGGTTTGCGTCCAAAAACATTCAGTACTTC.

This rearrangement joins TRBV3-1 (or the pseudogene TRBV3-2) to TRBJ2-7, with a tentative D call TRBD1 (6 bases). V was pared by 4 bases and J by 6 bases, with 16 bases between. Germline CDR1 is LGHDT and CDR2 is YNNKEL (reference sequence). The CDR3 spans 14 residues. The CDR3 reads CASSPKKTGLEQYF. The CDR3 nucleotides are TGTGCCAGCAGCCCAAAAAAAACAGGGCTCGAGCAGTACTTC.

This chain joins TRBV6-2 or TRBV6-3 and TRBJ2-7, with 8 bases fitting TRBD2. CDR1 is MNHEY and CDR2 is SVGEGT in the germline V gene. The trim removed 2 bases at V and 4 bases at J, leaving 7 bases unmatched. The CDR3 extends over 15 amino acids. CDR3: CASSYTWTGGYEQYF. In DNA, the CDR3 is TGTGCCAGCAGTTACACTTGGACGGGGGGGTACGAGCAGTACTTC.

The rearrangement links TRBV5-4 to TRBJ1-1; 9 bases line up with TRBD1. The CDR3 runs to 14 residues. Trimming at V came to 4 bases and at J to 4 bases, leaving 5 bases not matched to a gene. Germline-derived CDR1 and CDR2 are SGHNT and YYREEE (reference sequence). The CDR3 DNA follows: TGTGCCAGCAGCGAGGGACAGGGTGGCACTGAAGCTTTCTTT. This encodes CASSEGQGGTEAFF.

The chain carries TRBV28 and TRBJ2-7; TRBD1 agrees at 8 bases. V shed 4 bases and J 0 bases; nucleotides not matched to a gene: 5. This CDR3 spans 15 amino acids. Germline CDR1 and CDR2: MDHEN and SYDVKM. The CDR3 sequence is CASSSRTGYSYEQYF. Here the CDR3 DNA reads TGTGCCAGCAGTTCCAGGACAGGGTACTCCTACGAGCAGTACTTC. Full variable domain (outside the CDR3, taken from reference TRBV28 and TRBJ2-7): DVKVTQSSRYLVKRTGEKVFLECVQDMDHENMFWYRQDPGLGLRLIYFSYDVKMKEKGDIPEGYSVSREKKERFSLILESASTNQTSMYLCASSSRTGYSYEQYFGPGTRLTVT.

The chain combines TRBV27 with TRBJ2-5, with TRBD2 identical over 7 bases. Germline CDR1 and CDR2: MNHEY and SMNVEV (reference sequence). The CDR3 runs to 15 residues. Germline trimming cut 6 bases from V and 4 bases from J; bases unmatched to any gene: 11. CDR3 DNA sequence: TGTGCCAGCAGCCCCCCCGGGGGGATGGGAGAGACCCAGTACTTC. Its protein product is CASSPPGGMGETQYF.

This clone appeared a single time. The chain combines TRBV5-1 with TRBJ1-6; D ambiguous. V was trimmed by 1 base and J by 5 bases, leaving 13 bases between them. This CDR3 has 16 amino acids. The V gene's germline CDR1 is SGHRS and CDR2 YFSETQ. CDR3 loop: CASSLMVYPDNSPLHF. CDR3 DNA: TGCGCCAGCAGCTTGATGGTTTATCCAGATAATTCACCCCTCCACTTT.

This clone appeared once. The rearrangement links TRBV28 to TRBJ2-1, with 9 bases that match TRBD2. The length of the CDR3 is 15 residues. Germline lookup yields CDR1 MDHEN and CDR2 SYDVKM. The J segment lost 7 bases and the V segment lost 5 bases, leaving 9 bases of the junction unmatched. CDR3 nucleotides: TGTGCCAGCAGTCCCAAGGTGCGGGGGGGTAATGAGCAGTTCTTC. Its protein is CASSPKVRGGNEQFF.

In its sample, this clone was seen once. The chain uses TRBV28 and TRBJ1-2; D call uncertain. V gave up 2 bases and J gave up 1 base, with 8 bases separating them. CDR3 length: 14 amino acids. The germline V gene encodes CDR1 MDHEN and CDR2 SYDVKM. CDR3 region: CASSLVMSNYGYTF. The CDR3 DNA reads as TGTGCCAGCAGTTTAGTAATGAGTAACTATGGCTACACCTTC.

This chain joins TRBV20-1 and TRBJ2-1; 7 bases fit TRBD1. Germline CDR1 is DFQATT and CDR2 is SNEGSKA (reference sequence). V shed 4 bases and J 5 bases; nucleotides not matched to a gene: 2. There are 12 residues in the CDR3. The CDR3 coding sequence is TGCAGTGCTAATGACAGGGACAATGAGCAGTTCTTC. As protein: CSANDRDNEQFF.

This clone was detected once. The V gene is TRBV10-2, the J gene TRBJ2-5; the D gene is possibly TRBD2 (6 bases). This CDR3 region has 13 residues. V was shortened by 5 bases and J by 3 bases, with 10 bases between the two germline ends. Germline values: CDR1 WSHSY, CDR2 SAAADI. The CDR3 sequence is CASSRTTKETQYF. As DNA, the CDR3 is TGCGCCAGCAGTCGGACTACAAAAGAGACCCAGTACTTC.